These T cell receptor beta chains were read from a single sample in a study of shared clonotypes between healthy human individuals. The assay was immunoSEQ multiplex PCR, and TCRdb's table has in-frame clones only and misses some. In the table there are about 2 million clones, over 85% of which are singletons. The sample taken for sequencing was naive CD8+ T cells sorted from blood. All receptors derive from a man between 18 and 35 years old in good health. Both conserved end residues are part of each CDR3. Each record gives: V gene, D gene, J gene, clone size, CDR3 protein, CDR3 DNA. D genes are given only for firm matches. Clone size is not always given. Where it is, it says once, few, many or a class for expanded clones.

V: TRBV6-5; D: NA; J: TRBJ1-4; size: NA; CDR3: CASSPKGTDEKLFF; DNA: TGTGCCAGCAGCCCGAAGGGGACGGATGAAAAACTGTTTTTT
V: TRBV9; D: NA; J: TRBJ2-3; size: NA; CDR3: CASSAGDWGYTDTQYF; DNA: TGTGCCAGCAGCGCCGGGGACTGGGGTTACACAGATACGCAGTATTTT
V: TRBV6-5; D: NA; J: TRBJ2-7; size: NA; CDR3: CASSYSGGNYEQYF; DNA: TGTGCCAGCAGTTACTCTGGGGGGAACTACGAGCAGTACTTC
V: TRBV15; D: NA; J: TRBJ1-5; size: NA; CDR3: CATSRDLAGSQPQHF; DNA: TGTGCCACCAGCAGAGATCTGGCAGGGTCTCAGCCCCAGCATTTT
V: TRBV6-5; D: NA; J: TRBJ1-1; size: NA; CDR3: CASTEVGGTEAFF; DNA: TGTGCCAGCACCGAGGTCGGGGGAACTGAAGCTTTCTTT
V: TRBV30; D: TRBD2; J: TRBJ2-3; size: NA; CDR3: CAWRDTLADTQYF; DNA: TGTGCCTGGAGAGACACACTAGCGGATACGCAGTATTTT
V: TRBV9; D: TRBD2; J: TRBJ2-7; size: NA; CDR3: CASSNHLAGGQYEQYF; DNA: TGTGCCAGCAGCAACCACCTAGCGGGGGGGCAATACGAGCAGTACTTC
V: TRBV2; D: NA; J: TRBJ2-7; size: NA; CDR3: CASMGGPADYEQYF; DNA: TGTGCCAGCATGGGGGGGCCTGCGGATTACGAGCAGTACTTC
V: TRBV28; D: NA; J: TRBJ2-7; size: NA; CDR3: CASLDIGYEQYF; DNA: TGTGCCAGCTTGGACATCGGCTACGAGCAGTACTTC
V: TRBV28; D: NA; J: TRBJ2-7; size: NA; CDR3: CASRGTGQHEQYF; DNA: TGTGCCAGCAGAGGGACGGGACAACACGAGCAGTACTTC
V: TRBV25-1; D: NA; J: TRBJ2-7; size: NA; CDR3: CASHLGVGISTYEQYF; DNA: TGTGCCAGCCATTTAGGGGTGGGGATATCTACCTACGAGCAGTACTTC
V: TRBV25-1; D: TRBD1; J: TRBJ2-7; size: NA; CDR3: CASAGGYLYEQYF; DNA: TGTGCCAGCGCAGGGGGTTACCTCTACGAGCAGTACTTC
V: TRBV5-6; D: TRBD1; J: TRBJ2-3; size: NA; CDR3: CASSWTGDTQYF; DNA: TGTGCCAGCAGCTGGACAGGGGATACGCAGTATTTT
V: TRBV5-6; D: TRBD2; J: TRBJ2-1; size: NA; CDR3: CASSPGLAGTREQFF; DNA: TGTGCCAGCAGCCCGGGACTAGCGGGGACAAGGGAGCAGTTCTTC
V: TRBV4-3; D: TRBD2; J: TRBJ2-2; size: NA; CDR3: CASSLGLDGTGELFF; DNA: TGCGCCAGCAGCCTCGGACTAGACGGAACCGGGGAGCTGTTTTTT
V: TRBV7-2; D: NA; J: TRBJ2-5; size: NA; CDR3: CASSLYLEETQYF; DNA: TGTGCCAGCAGCTTGTATCTTGAAGAGACCCAGTACTTC
V: TRBV7-9; D: NA; J: TRBJ2-7; size: NA; CDR3: CASSSAGGTSSYEQYF; DNA: TGTGCCAGCAGCTCCGCTGGCGGGACTTCCTCCTACGAGCAGTACTTC
V: TRBV6-5; D: TRBD1; J: TRBJ1-1; size: NA; CDR3: CASSAWTGVNTEAFF; DNA: TGTGCCAGCAGTGCCTGGACAGGGGTGAACACTGAAGCTTTCTTT
V: TRBV29-1; D: NA; J: TRBJ2-1; size: NA; CDR3: CSHGPIYNEQFF; DNA: TGCAGCCACGGACCAATCTACAATGAGCAGTTCTTC
V: TRBV6-5; D: NA; J: TRBJ2-7; size: once; CDR3: CASSYSSSAPYEQYF; DNA: TGTGCCAGCAGTTACTCGAGTAGCGCCCCCTACGAGCAGTACTTC
V: TRBV18; D: TRBD2; J: TRBJ2-7; size: NA; CDR3: CASSLRLAGGNYEQYF; DNA: TGTGCCAGCTCCCTTAGACTAGCGGGAGGGAACTACGAGCAGTACTTC
V: TRBV11-2; D: NA; J: TRBJ2-7; size: NA; CDR3: CASLPVLNREQYF; DNA: TGTGCCAGCCTCCCGGTCCTAAATAGAGAGCAGTACTTC
V: TRBV4-1; D: TRBD2; J: TRBJ2-3; size: NA; CDR3: CASSTLLADTQYF; DNA: TGCGCCAGCAGCACCCTACTAGCGGATACGCAGTATTTT
V: TRBV6-6; D: TRBD1; J: TRBJ1-6; size: NA; CDR3: CASATGGDSPLHF; DNA: TGTGCCAGCGCCACAGGGGGCGATTCACCCCTCCACTTT
V: TRBV28; D: TRBD2; J: TRBJ2-7; size: NA; CDR3: CASSFGGGAYEQYF; DNA: TGTGCCAGCAGTTTCGGCGGGGGGGCATACGAGCAGTACTTC
V: TRBV7-2; D: NA; J: TRBJ2-7; size: once; CDR3: CASRVFLGPYEQYF; DNA: TGTGCCAGCAGAGTATTCCTAGGCCCCTACGAGCAGTACTTC
V: TRBV10-3; D: NA; J: TRBJ2-5; size: NA; CDR3: CAIASSGGRETQYF; DNA: TGTGCCATCGCGAGCTCGGGCGGCAGGGAGACCCAGTACTTC
V: TRBV6-1; D: NA; J: TRBJ1-2; size: few; CDR3: CASSELVTNYGYTF; DNA: TGTGCCAGCAGTGAGCTAGTTACTAACTATGGCTACACCTTC
V: TRBV11-2; D: TRBD2; J: TRBJ2-1; size: NA; CDR3: CASSRPPGTSGAQFF; DNA: TGTGCCAGCAGCAGACCACCCGGGACTAGCGGGGCACAGTTCTTC
V: TRBV6-6; D: NA; J: TRBJ2-7; size: NA; CDR3: CASTESQGSYEQYF; DNA: TGTGCCAGCACGGAGTCACAGGGCTCCTACGAGCAGTACTTC
V: TRBV7-9; D: NA; J: TRBJ2-2; size: NA; CDR3: CASRFLGGDDTGELFF; DNA: TGTGCCAGTCGATTTCTAGGGGGTGACGACACCGGGGAGCTGTTTTTT
V: TRBV28; D: TRBD2; J: TRBJ2-5; size: NA; CDR3: CASSSSGYVLAGGYETQYF; DNA: TGTGCCAGCAGTTCAAGCGGTTACGTCCTAGCGGGGGGGTATGAGACCCAGTACTTC
V: TRBV11-2; D: NA; J: TRBJ1-2; size: NA; CDR3: CASSPNPSAQNYGYTF; DNA: TGTGCCAGCAGCCCCAACCCGTCGGCACAGAACTATGGCTACACCTTC
V: TRBV7-9; D: TRBD1; J: TRBJ2-5; size: NA; CDR3: CASSWSPTGGTETQYF; DNA: TGTGCCAGCAGCTGGAGCCCGACAGGGGGTACAGAGACCCAGTACTTC
V: TRBV19; D: NA; J: TRBJ1-5; size: few; CDR3: CASTYGIDQPQHF; DNA: TGTGCCAGTACTTACGGGATCGATCAGCCCCAGCATTTT
V: TRBV9; D: NA; J: TRBJ1-1; size: once; CDR3: CASSGDRYTEAFF; DNA: TGTGCCAGCAGCGGTGACAGATACACTGAAGCTTTCTTT
V: TRBV7-3; D: NA; J: TRBJ2-3; size: NA; CDR3: CASSLGTISTDTQYF; DNA: TGTGCCAGCAGCTTAGGGACCATTAGCACAGATACGCAGTATTTT
V: TRBV4-1; D: NA; J: TRBJ2-5; size: NA; CDR3: CASSLFPYQETQYF; DNA: TGCGCCAGCAGCCTCTTTCCGTACCAAGAGACCCAGTACTTC
V: TRBV6-1; D: NA; J: TRBJ1-1; size: NA; CDR3: CASSDQGEMNTEAFF; DNA: TGTGCCAGCAGTGACCAGGGTGAGATGAACACTGAAGCTTTCTTT
V: TRBV5-1; D: NA; J: TRBJ2-7; size: NA; CDR3: CASSLDQVLSEQYF; DNA: TGCGCCAGCAGCTTGGACCAGGTGCTCTCCGAGCAGTACTTC
V: TRBV13; D: NA; J: TRBJ2-3; size: NA; CDR3: CASSVHTGSDTQYF; DNA: TGTGCCAGCAGCGTACATACAGGGTCAGATACGCAGTATTTT
V: TRBV5-4; D: NA; J: TRBJ1-6; size: few; CDR3: CASGPTGPLHF; DNA: TGTGCCAGCGGACCGACGGGACCCCTCCACTTT
V: TRBV29-1; D: NA; J: TRBJ1-2; size: NA; CDR3: CSVVLGYYGYTF; DNA: TGCAGCGTTGTGCTGGGGTACTATGGCTACACCTTC
V: TRBV7-6; D: NA; J: TRBJ2-7; size: NA; CDR3: CASSPERAYEQYF; DNA: TGTGCCAGCAGCCCCGAGCGGGCCTACGAGCAGTACTTC
V: TRBV25-1; D: TRBD2; J: TRBJ2-7; size: few; CDR3: CASSEARPSGRDHEQYF; DNA: TGTGCCAGCAGTGAAGCGCGTCCAAGCGGGAGGGATCACGAGCAGTACTTC
V: TRBV27; D: TRBD2; J: TRBJ2-1; size: NA; CDR3: CASSLLGSGSSYSEQFF; DNA: TGTGCCAGCAGTTTATTGGGGAGCGGGAGCTCCTACAGTGAGCAGTTCTTC
V: TRBV4-3; D: NA; J: TRBJ1-1; size: NA; CDR3: CASSQDQLQMNTEAFF; DNA: TGCGCCAGCAGCCAAGATCAGCTACAGATGAACACTGAAGCTTTCTTT
V: TRBV5-6; D: NA; J: TRBJ2-7; size: NA; CDR3: CASSFPQDPYEQYF; DNA: TGTGCCAGCAGCTTCCCTCAGGACCCCTACGAGCAGTACTTC
V: TRBV4-3; D: TRBD2; J: TRBJ2-7; size: NA; CDR3: CASSPGLAGAYEQYF; DNA: TGCGCCAGCAGCCCGGGACTAGCGGGGGCCTACGAGCAGTACTTC
V: TRBV28; D: TRBD2; J: TRBJ2-7; size: NA; CDR3: CASSFRYGGDEQYF; DNA: TGTGCCAGCAGTTTCCGATATGGGGGGGACGAGCAGTACTTC
V: TRBV6-5; D: NA; J: TRBJ1-5; size: NA; CDR3: CASRSLRGSNQPQHF; DNA: TGTGCCAGCAGATCCCTCAGGGGAAGCAATCAGCCCCAGCATTTT
V: TRBV4-1; D: TRBD1; J: TRBJ1-1; size: NA; CDR3: CASSQLTGASEAFF; DNA: TGCGCCAGCAGCCAACTTACAGGGGCCAGTGAAGCTTTCTTT
V: TRBV9; D: NA; J: TRBJ2-7; size: NA; CDR3: CASGVGPYSYEQYF; DNA: TGTGCCAGCGGGGTGGGGCCGTATTCTTACGAGCAGTACTTC
V: TRBV7-2; D: NA; J: TRBJ2-1; size: NA; CDR3: CASGRSSNEQFF; DNA: TGTGCCTCTGGGAGAAGCAGCAATGAGCAGTTCTTC
V: TRBV29-1; D: NA; J: TRBJ2-2; size: NA; CDR3: CSALAYTGELFF; DNA: TGCAGCGCACTAGCCTACACCGGGGAGCTGTTTTTT